Below, 15 T cell receptor beta chains from the same sample are listed, as sequenced in a study of blood T cell repertoires in COVID-19. The method was immunoSEQ multiplex PCR; TCRdb's version includes in-frame clones alone and lacks a portion of them. The sample shows about 250,000 clones, about 85% of them seen only once. The sample consisted of PBMCs or T cells enriched from blood (not recorded which). These receptors originate from a woman aged 50 to 60 who had been exposed to COVID-19.

This clone was seen just once. The rearrangement links TRBV5-1 to TRBJ2-3, with a possible D match to TRBD1 (5 bases). The germline V gene has CDR1 SGHRS and CDR2 YFSETQ. Trimming left V 1 base short and J 4 bases short, with 13 bases between. The CDR3 totals 15 residues. DNA of the CDR3: TGCGCCAGCAGCTTGAGATCAGGGAAGTCAGATACGCAGTATTTT. It yields the protein CASSLRSGKSDTQYF.

This sequence joins TRBV2 and TRBJ2-1; D is uncertain. Per germline, CDR1 SNHLY and CDR2 FYNNEI. The V end lost 3 bases, the J end lost 1 base, and 10 bases lay between the germline ends. The CDR3 is made up of 15 amino acids. This CDR3 reads CASSDLRQSYNEQFF. CDR3 DNA sequence: TGTGCCAGCAGTGATCTGCGACAATCCTACAATGAGCAGTTCTTC. Based on the CDR3 plus reference TRBV2 and TRBJ2-1, the full variable domain is EPEVTQTPSHQVTQMGQEVILRCVPISNHLYFYWYRQILGQKVEFLVSFYNNEISEKSEIFDDQFSVERPDGSNFTLKIRSTKLEDSAMYFCASSDLRQSYNEQFFGPGTRLTVL.

The chain is built from TRBV1 and TRBJ1-1; the DNA was not compared with TRBD1, the D call given in the table. TRBV1 is a pseudogene segment. This CDR3 comprises 15 residues. CDR3: CTSSQEMGASTEAFF. For the CDR3, the DNA is TGCACCAGCAGCCAAGAAATGGGGGCGTCCACTGAAGCTTTCTTT.

This chain links TRBV10-3 with TRBJ2-5, with 8 bases lining up with TRBD2. Germline trimming cut 11 bases from V and 3 bases from J; bases unmatched to any gene: 5. Germline CDR1 and CDR2: ENHRY and SYGVKD. The CDR3 extends over 12 amino acids. This CDR3 reads CASGLAEETQYF. Here the CDR3 DNA reads TGTGCCTCCGGACTAGCCGAAGAGACCCAGTACTTC.

CDR3 region: CASSQEGGSGNTIYF. CDR3 coding DNA: TGTGCCAGCAGCCAAGAAGGGGGCTCTGGAAACACCATATATTTT. V usage is TRBV3-1 (or the pseudogene TRBV3-2) and J usage is TRBJ1-3; D perhaps matches TRBD1 (6 bases). V was cut by 0 bases and J by 0 bases, with 6 bases left in between. The CDR3 contains 15 residues. CDR1 and CDR2 from the germline V gene are LGHDT and YNNKEL (reference sequence).

This chain joins TRBV5-1 and TRBJ2-5; 8 bases line up with TRBD2. Trimming cost V 1 base and J 2 bases; bases outside gene matches: 7. There are 16 residues in the CDR3. Germline CDR1 reads SGHRS; CDR2 reads YFSETQ. CDR3 in amino acids: CASSLLTTSGQETQYF. CDR3 sequence (DNA): TGCGCCAGCAGCTTGTTGACTACTAGCGGACAAGAGACCCAGTACTTC.

This chain connects TRBV9 to TRBJ1-3; 8 nucleotides line up with TRBD1. CDR3 size: 18 residues. CDR1 and CDR2 from the germline V gene are SGDLS and YYNGEE. Trimming at V came to 4 bases and at J to 4 bases, leaving 16 bases not matched to a gene. The chain's CDR3 is CASSPTDRVTYGGNTIYF. The CDR3 bases are TGTGCCAGCAGCCCTACGGACAGGGTCACTTATGGAGGAAACACCATATATTTT.

This chain links TRBV28 with TRBJ1-2; 11 nucleotides agree with TRBD1. The germline V gene encodes CDR1 MDHEN and CDR2 SYDVKM. The CDR3 length is 14 residues. The V gene end was trimmed by 3 bases and the J gene end by 6 bases; junction bases not matched to a gene: 3. As DNA, the CDR3 is TGTGCCAGCAGTTTGTCGGGACAGGGGGATGGCTACACCTTC. It is translated as CASSLSGQGDGYTF.

The chain uses TRBV18 and TRBJ2-3; 12 bases agree with TRBD2. V was pared by 5 bases and J by 0 bases, with 3 bases of the junction left unmatched. Per germline, CDR1 KGHSH and CDR2 LQKENI. This CDR3 comprises 16 residues. Here the CDR3 DNA reads TGTGCCAGCTCAACCGGACTAGCGGGGAGCACAGATACGCAGTATTTT. Amino acids: CASSTGLAGSTDTQYF.

This clone was observed once. This chain joins TRBV11-2 and TRBJ1-6; possibly TRBD1 for D (6 bases). CDR3 length: 17 residues. The V gene lost 1 base and the J gene lost 2 bases, with 12 bases spanning the gap. The germline V gene encodes CDR1 SGHAT and CDR2 FQNNGV. The CDR3 coding sequence is TGTGCCAGCAGCTTAGGAACAGGGAAAACCTATAATTCACCCCTCCACTTT. Protein sequence: CASSLGTGKTYNSPLHF.

This clone came up once. The rearrangement links TRBV6-4 to TRBJ1-5; TRBD1 agrees at 9 bases. This CDR3 is built from 13 residues. With V trimmed by 8 bases and J by 5 bases, 4 bases remained unmatched. CDR1 and CDR2 from the germline V gene are MRHNA and SNTAGT. The CDR3 sequence is CASRQGGDQPQHF. DNA of the CDR3: TGTGCCAGCCGACAGGGGGGGGATCAGCCCCAGCATTTT.

The V gene is TRBV18, the J gene TRBJ1-1; weak D call: TRBD1 (6 bases). The ends were cut back, 4 bases at V and 1 base at J, with 10 bases in the middle. CDR1 is KGHSH and CDR2 is LQKENI in the germline V gene. There are 14 residues in the CDR3. The CDR3 region is CASSLTRGNTEAFF. The CDR3 bases are TGTGCCAGCTCACTGACCAGGGGGAACACTGAAGCTTTCTTT.

J is TRBJ2-2 and V is TRBV6-1, with unresolved D. The germline V gene has CDR1 MNHNS and CDR2 SASEGT. V was cut by 2 bases and J by 3 bases, with 7 bases left in between. This CDR3 region has 14 residues. The CDR3: CASSEKADTGELFF. CDR3 DNA sequence: TGTGCCAGCAGTGAAAAGGCGGACACCGGGGAGCTGTTTTTT.

This chain joins TRBV5-1 and TRBJ1-1; 9 nucleotides line up with TRBD1. Trimming removed 2 bases from V and 6 bases from J; junction bases left unmatched: 14. This CDR3 comprises 17 residues. Germline-derived CDR1 and CDR2 are SGHRS and YFSETQ. The CDR3 DNA follows: TGCGCCAGCAGCTTAACGCAACAGGGGGCTTGGTACGCTGAAGCTTTCTTT. Translation: CASSLTQQGAWYAEAFF.

This chain joins TRBV19 and TRBJ2-1, with 13 bases aligning to TRBD2. Germline CDR1 and CDR2: LNHDA and SQIVND (reference sequence). The CDR3 totals 16 residues. V gave up 3 bases and J gave up 7 bases; unmatched junction bases: 6. The CDR3 loop reads CASSILSGLAGNEQFF. The CDR3 DNA reads TGTGCCAGTAGTATCCTCTCGGGACTAGCGGGGAATGAGCAGTTCTTC.